A selection of T cell receptor beta chains follows, all from one sample in a study of CD8+ T cells in alopecia areata. Profiled with immunoSEQ multiplex PCR; TCRdb holds only in-frame clones, not every one. Among about 120,000 clones listed, under 60% were seen once. Material: CD8+ T cells sorted from blood, obtained at week 24, from a patient treated with tofacitinib. The receptors stem from a human donor with alopecia areata. Both conserved end residues are part of each CDR3. The D gene is left open where the match is weak. Expanded clones get a size class; other rows say once, few or many, or leave the size out.

DNA,CDR3,J,V,D,size
TGTGCCAGCAGTCCTGACTTGTACGAGCAGTACTTC,CASSPDLYEQYF,TRBJ2-7,TRBV7-9,NA,NA
TGTGCCAGCAGCACGACAGATAGCAATCAGCCCCAGCATTTT,CASSTTDSNQPQHF,TRBJ1-5,TRBV9,NA,NA
TGTGCCAGCAGCGGACAGGGGAGGGGATACCAAGAGACCCAGTACTTC,CASSGQGRGYQETQYF,TRBJ2-5,TRBV2,TRBD1,NA
TGTGCCAGCAGCTTAGAGCCCTACGGAGAGACCCAGTACTTC,CASSLEPYGETQYF,TRBJ2-5,TRBV7-9,NA,NA
TGTGCCAGCTCAGCCAGACAGGGCGCAGATACGCAGTATTTT,CASSARQGADTQYF,TRBJ2-3,TRBV18,TRBD1,NA
TGCGCCAGCAGCCCCGGGCGGGACCAACTTTCAACTAATGAAAAACTGTTTTTT,CASSPGRDQLSTNEKLFF,TRBJ1-4,TRBV4-1,NA,few
TGTGCCAGCAGCCAAGAGGAAGGCCCAGGACTGTTTTTT,CASSQEEGPGLFF,TRBJ1-4,TRBV4-2,NA,few
TGCAGCGTTACCGACGGAGGTGAGCAGTACTTC,CSVTDGGEQYF,TRBJ2-7,TRBV29-1,NA,NA
TGTGCCAGCGGCATGTCCGCCTGGGGCTTGACCTACGAGCAGTACTTC,CASGMSAWGLTYEQYF,TRBJ2-7,TRBV13,NA,few
TGTGCCACCAGGGATCGCACCCTAAACCAAGAGACCCAGTACTTC,CATRDRTLNQETQYF,TRBJ2-5,TRBV15,NA,NA
TGTGCCAGCAGTTTATCGACCGGGACGGGGGTTCCTGAAGCTTTCTTT,CASSLSTGTGVPEAFF,TRBJ1-1,TRBV27,NA,few
TGTGCCAGCAGCCAAGCCCCCCTCTCGGACCTGACTGACACCGGGGAGCTGTTTTTT,CASSQAPLSDLTDTGELFF,TRBJ2-2,TRBV4-2,NA,NA
TGCGCCAGCAGCCCGTGGGGGGGACGGTATAATTCACCCCTCCACTTT,CASSPWGGRYNSPLHF,TRBJ1-6,TRBV5-1,NA,NA
TGTGCCAGCAGCTTAGGGGCGGATGGTCAGCCCCAGCATTTT,CASSLGADGQPQHF,TRBJ1-5,TRBV13,NA,once
TGTGCCAGCAGCCAACTCCGGGGGATGAACACCGGGGAGCTGTTTTTT,CASSQLRGMNTGELFF,TRBJ2-2,TRBV7-8,NA,NA
TGTGCCAGCAGTTGGGGGGTAGACTATGGCTACACCTTC,CASSWGVDYGYTF,TRBJ1-2,TRBV25-1,NA,NA
TGTGCCAGCCGGGACTCGGGTACCGGGGAGCTGTTTTTT,CASRDSGTGELFF,TRBJ2-2,TRBV2,NA,few
TGTGCCAGTAGTGAAGGGACAGCCTCAGGGCAGCCCCAGCATTTT,CASSEGTASGQPQHF,TRBJ1-5,TRBV19,TRBD1,NA
TGTGCCAGCAGCTTAGCAGGGTTGGAAGAGACCCAGTACTTC,CASSLAGLEETQYF,TRBJ2-5,TRBV11-2,NA,NA
TGTGCCAGCAGGAGGGGAGTAGTCAAAAACATTCAGTACTTC,CASRRGVVKNIQYF,TRBJ2-4,TRBV2,NA,NA
TGTGCCAGCAGCTGGGGTCTTTACGAGCAGTACTTC,CASSWGLYEQYF,TRBJ2-7,TRBV5-6,NA,few
TGTGCCAGCAGCCTGGACTATTCCTACGAGCAGTACTTC,CASSLDYSYEQYF,TRBJ2-7,TRBV5-6,NA,NA
TGCAGCGTTGACGCAGGGACAGTATACAATGAGCAGTTCTTC,CSVDAGTVYNEQFF,TRBJ2-1,TRBV29-1,TRBD1,few
TGTGCCAGCAGCGTAGGGGACAGTCACTACGAGCAGTACTTC,CASSVGDSHYEQYF,TRBJ2-7,TRBV9,TRBD1,NA
TGCGCCAGCAGCCAAGTCGGGGGGTACCCTGAAGCTTTCTTT,CASSQVGGYPEAFF,TRBJ1-1,TRBV4-1,NA,few
TGTGCCAGCAGCTTAGCGCAATACAATGGGGGCAATCAGCCCCAGCATTTT,CASSLAQYNGGNQPQHF,TRBJ1-5,TRBV7-9,NA,NA
TGTGCCAGTAGTATAGATGTCAGCCCATCCTACGAGCAGTACTTC,CASSIDVSPSYEQYF,TRBJ2-7,TRBV19,NA,NA
TGTGCCAGCAGCCTCCAACGGGGCGGGTGGGTCAATGAGCAGTTCTTC,CASSLQRGGWVNEQFF,TRBJ2-1,TRBV13,NA,once
TGCGCCAGCAGCCAAGATCCGGACACCCCCCTTGGGCCCCAGCATTTT,CASSQDPDTPLGPQHF,TRBJ1-5,TRBV4-1,NA,NA
TGTGCCAGCAGCTTAGCAACGGAGGGGGCCGGCACTGAAGCTTTCTTT,CASSLATEGAGTEAFF,TRBJ1-1,TRBV7-8,TRBD1,NA
TGTGCCAGCAGCCCCTATCGGGGGCGTAGCAATCAGCCCCAGCATTTT,CASSPYRGRSNQPQHF,TRBJ1-5,TRBV7-8,NA,NA
TGTGCCAGCAGCTGGGGGACAGGGAAAGAGACCCAGTACTTC,CASSWGTGKETQYF,TRBJ2-5,TRBV5-6,TRBD1,NA
TGTGCCAGCAGCGTAGACAGACAAGAGACCCAGTACTTC,CASSVDRQETQYF,TRBJ2-5,TRBV7-2,NA,NA
TGTGCCAGCAGTGCCAAGCGGGGGCGCACAGATACGCAGTATTTT,CASSAKRGRTDTQYF,TRBJ2-3,TRBV27,TRBD2,NA
TGCAGCGTCACGGGACAGGGGGGATACGAGCAGTACTTC,CSVTGQGGYEQYF,TRBJ2-7,TRBV29-1,TRBD1,NA
TGCGCCAGCAGCTTGGTAGGTACAGGGCGGGAGCAGTACTTC,CASSLVGTGREQYF,TRBJ2-7,TRBV5-1,NA,NA
TGTGCCAGCAGCACTCTCCGGGGGGGTGGCACCTACGAGCAGTACTTC,CASSTLRGGGTYEQYF,TRBJ2-7,TRBV2,TRBD2,few
TGTGCCAGCAGCTTAGGAGGACATGCGAACACTGAAGCTTTCTTT,CASSLGGHANTEAFF,TRBJ1-1,TRBV7-9,NA,NA
TGTGCCATCAGTGATAGGGGGACCCCGAATGGAGGACCTTCAGGCTACGAGCAGTACTTC,CAISDRGTPNGGPSGYEQYF,TRBJ2-7,TRBV10-3,NA,few
TGTGCCTGGAGCAATGACACTTACACTGAAGCTTTCTTT,CAWSNDTYTEAFF,TRBJ1-1,TRBV30,NA,NA
TGTGCCAGCAGTGAAGGGGCATCCTACGAGCAGTACTTC,CASSEGASYEQYF,TRBJ2-7,TRBV6-1,NA,NA
TGTGCCAGTAGCTCCTCCCTAGCGGGGGATATCTACAATGAGCAGTTCTTC,CASSSSLAGDIYNEQFF,TRBJ2-1,TRBV19,TRBD2,NA
TGCGCCAGCACCCATAGATGGAAACTGTTTTTT,CASTHRWKLFF,TRBJ1-4,TRBV23-1,NA,few
TGCGCCAGCAGCCTCTGGGGACGTAGCAATCAGCCCCAGCATTTT,CASSLWGRSNQPQHF,TRBJ1-5,TRBV4-1,NA,few
TGTGCCAGCAGCCACGACAGGGTCACCCTAAATGAGCAGTTCTTC,CASSHDRVTLNEQFF,TRBJ2-1,TRBV14,TRBD1,NA
TGTGCCAGCAGCTTCCCCGGACGGTTGAACACTGAAGCTTTCTTT,CASSFPGRLNTEAFF,TRBJ1-1,TRBV7-9,NA,few
TGTGCCATCAGTGAGCAAAAGGGGGTCGGCACCGGGGAGCTGTTTTTT,CAISEQKGVGTGELFF,TRBJ2-2,TRBV10-3,NA,once
TGTGCCAGCAGCTTGTCCAAGGGGAGCCCATACGAGCAGTACTTC,CASSLSKGSPYEQYF,TRBJ2-7,TRBV7-9,NA,few
TGTGCCAGTTTTGGCAGAGGCACCGGGGAGCTGTTTTTT,CASFGRGTGELFF,TRBJ2-2,TRBV19,NA,NA
TGCAGCGTCCAGCGGGGGGAAGAGACCCAGTACTTC,CSVQRGEETQYF,TRBJ2-5,TRBV29-1,TRBD2,few